This TCR beta chain was captured in a study of blood T cell repertoires in COVID-19. Here immunoSEQ multiplex PCR was the method, and the copy in TCRdb shows in-frame clones only, minus some. The table has about 350,000 clones, more than 70% seen once. The CDR3 runs to 16 residues. J gave up 3 bases and V 3 bases, and 5 bases lay outside the gene matches. The germline V gene has CDR1 SGDLS and CDR2 YYNGEE. The rearrangement links TRBV9 to TRBJ2-2, with TRBD1 matching 10 bases. This clonotype was sampled from a woman aged 60 to 75 with COVID-19, enrolled during active disease. Sequencing was carried out using peripheral blood. This CDR3 reads CASSAPGQGYTGELFF. The CDR3 DNA reads TGTGCCAGCAGCGCGCCGGGACAGGGGTACACCGGGGAGCTGTTTTTT. Based on the CDR3 plus reference TRBV9 and TRBJ2-2, the full variable domain is DSGVTQTPKHLITATGQRVTLRCSPRSGDLSVYWYQQSLDQGLQFLIQYYNGEERAKGNILERFSAQQFPDLHSELNLSSLELGDSALYFCASSAPGQGYTGELFFGEGSRLTVL.